This TCR beta chain derives from a study of OX40 agonist ivuxolimab in advanced cancers. Study information: A mean age of roughly 60 years, range roughly 20 to 90, was recorded, and over 65% were male.

Sequenced by immunoSEQ multiplex PCR; TCRdb stores in-frame clones only, minus some. The repertoire holds about 59,000 clones, about nine tenths seen once, with more than 0.35% in the top ten. Deletions cut 1 base from V and 2 bases from J, with 9 bases between. The CDR3 has 15 residues. Germline V gene sequence: CDR1 MGHRA, CDR2 YSYEKL. The origin of this receptor is an adult with an advanced solid tumor such as melanoma, head and neck, liver or kidney cancer. Source: CD4+ or CD8+ T cells sorted from blood, taken in a trial of the OX40 agonist ivuxolimab. The V gene is TRBV4-1, the J gene TRBJ1-3; no reliable D call. CDR3: CASSQAGSTGNTIYF. CDR3 coding DNA: TGCGCCAGCAGCCAAGCAGGATCAACTGGAAACACCATATATTTT.